This is a list of T cell receptor beta chains from one sample in a study of immune heterogeneity within non-small cell lung tumors. TCRdb processed the multiplex PCR reads anew with MiXCR; each CDR3 protein has one entry. The sample holds approximately 6,300 distinct CDR3 sequences, roughly 22% seen once. Sequenced input: lung tumor tissue. Every receptor here comes from a man between 65 and 85 years old with non-small cell lung cancer. The CDR3 runs from the conserved cysteine through the conserved F or W.

length	V	J	CDR3
14	TRBV11-3	TRBJ2-2	CASSNIPNTGELFF
13	TRBV9	TRBJ2-7	CASSGGYSYEQYF
14	TRBV10-3	TRBJ2-3	CATGDRANTDTQYF
14	TRBV7-8	TRBJ2-5	CASSLGSGQETQYF
15	TRBV18	TRBJ2-7	CASSPFVGGGYEQYF
18	TRBV3-1	TRBJ2-5	CASSQVHSGGAYQETQYF
16	TRBV6-5	TRBJ1-5	CASSYSISLYDQPQHF
17	TRBV5-1	TRBJ2-7	CASSLVLGGESSYEQYF
13	TRBV10-2	TRBJ1-5	CPSSEGARQPQHF
13	TRBV20-1	TRBJ1-1	CSARVPGSDEAFF
13	TRBV28	TRBJ1-2	CASSLDRVYGYTF
12	TRBV2	TRBJ2-3	CASSPAADTQYF
15	TRBV6-1	TRBJ1-4	CASSVTGTDNEKLFF
14	TRBV19	TRBJ2-2	CASRRQGNTGELFF
16	TRBV28	TRBJ2-1	CASSLERGDSYNEQFF
14	TRBV5-1	TRBJ1-3	CASSFDFGGNTIYF
15	TRBV18	TRBJ1-4	CASSPLGVRNEKLFF
11	TRBV2	TRBJ2-1	CASSQRDEQFF
16	TRBV10-2	TRBJ2-4	CASSGRGGGSENIQYF
17	TRBV11-1	TRBJ2-1	CASSLGTSGGGFNEQFF